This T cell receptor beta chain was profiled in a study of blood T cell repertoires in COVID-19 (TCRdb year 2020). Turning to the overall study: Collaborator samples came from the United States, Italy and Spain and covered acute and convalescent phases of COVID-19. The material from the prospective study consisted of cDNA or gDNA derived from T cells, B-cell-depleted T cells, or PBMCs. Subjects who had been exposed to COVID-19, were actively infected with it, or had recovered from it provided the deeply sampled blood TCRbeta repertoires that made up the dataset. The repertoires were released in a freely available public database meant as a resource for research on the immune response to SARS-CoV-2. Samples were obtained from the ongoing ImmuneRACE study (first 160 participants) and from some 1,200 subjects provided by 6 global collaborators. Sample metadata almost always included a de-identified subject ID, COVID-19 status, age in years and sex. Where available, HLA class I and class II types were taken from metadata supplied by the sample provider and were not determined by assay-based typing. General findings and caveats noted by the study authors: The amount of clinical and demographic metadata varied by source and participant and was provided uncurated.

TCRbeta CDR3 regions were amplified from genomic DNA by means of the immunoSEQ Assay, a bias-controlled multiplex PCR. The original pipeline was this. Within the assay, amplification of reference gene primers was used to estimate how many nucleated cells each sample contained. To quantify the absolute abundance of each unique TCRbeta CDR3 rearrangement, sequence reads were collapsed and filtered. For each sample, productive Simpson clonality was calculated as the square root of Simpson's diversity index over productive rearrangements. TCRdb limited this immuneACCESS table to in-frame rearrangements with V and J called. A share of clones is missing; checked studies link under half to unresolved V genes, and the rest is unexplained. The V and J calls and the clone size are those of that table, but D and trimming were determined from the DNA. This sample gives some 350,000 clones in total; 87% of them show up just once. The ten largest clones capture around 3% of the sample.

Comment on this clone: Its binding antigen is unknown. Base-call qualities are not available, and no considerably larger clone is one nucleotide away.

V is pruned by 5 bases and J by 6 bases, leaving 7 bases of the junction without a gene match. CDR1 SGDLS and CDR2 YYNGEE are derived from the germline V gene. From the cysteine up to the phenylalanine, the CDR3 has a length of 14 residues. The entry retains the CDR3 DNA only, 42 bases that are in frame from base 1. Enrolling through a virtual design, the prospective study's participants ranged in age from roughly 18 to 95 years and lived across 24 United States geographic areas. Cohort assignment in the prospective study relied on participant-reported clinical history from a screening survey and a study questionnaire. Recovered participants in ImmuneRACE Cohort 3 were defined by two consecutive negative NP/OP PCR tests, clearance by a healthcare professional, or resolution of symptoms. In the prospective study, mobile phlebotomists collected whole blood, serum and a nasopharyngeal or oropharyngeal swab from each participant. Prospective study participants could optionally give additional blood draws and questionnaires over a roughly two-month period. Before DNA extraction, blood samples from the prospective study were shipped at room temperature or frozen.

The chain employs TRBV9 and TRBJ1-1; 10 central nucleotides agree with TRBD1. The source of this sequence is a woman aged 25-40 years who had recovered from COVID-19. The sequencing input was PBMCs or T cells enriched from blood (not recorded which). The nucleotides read TGTGCCAGCAGAATGGACAGGGGGGACCCTGAAGCTTTCTTT. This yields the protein CASRMDRGDPEAFF. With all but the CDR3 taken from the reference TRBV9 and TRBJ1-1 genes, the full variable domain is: DSGVTQTPKHLITATGQRVTLRCSPRSGDLSVYWYQQSLDQGLQFLIQYYNGEERAKGNILERFSAQQFPDLHSELNLSSLELGDSALYFCASRMDRGDPEAFFGQGTRLTVV.